This is a list of T cell receptor beta chains from one sample in a study of blood T cell repertoires in COVID-19. Assay: immunoSEQ multiplex PCR; the TCRdb copy retains only in-frame clones and omits some. Of roughly 200,000 clones listed, around nine tenths are singletons. The specimen was peripheral blood. These receptors all come from a man between 40 and 49 years old with acute or convalescent COVID-19. Each CDR3 is given with its conserved first and last residue. The order of the fields is J gene, V gene, clone size, D gene, CDR3 protein, CDR3 DNA. A D gene is named only where the DNA matches it firmly. Rows may omit the clone size; those that give it use once, few, many or a size class.

>TRBJ2-5|TRBV27|-|-
CASSSPGERLETQYF
TGTGCCAGCAGTTCCCCGGGGGAGCGTTTGGAGACCCAGTACTTC
>TRBJ2-1|TRBV5-1|-|-
CASSRDGESYNEQFF
TGCGCCAGCAGCCGAGACGGGGAATCCTACAATGAGCAGTTCTTC
>TRBJ1-3|TRBV29-1|-|-
CSAIGTYRSGNTIYF
TGCAGCGCTATCGGGACTTACCGCTCTGGAAACACCATATATTTT
>TRBJ2-1|TRBV12-3/TRBV12-4|once|-
CASRYSSYNEQFF
TGTGCCAGCAGATACAGCTCCTACAATGAGCAGTTCTTC
>TRBJ1-4|TRBV30|-|-
CAWRYEQGGEKLFF
TGTGCCTGGAGATACGAACAGGGCGGTGAAAAACTGTTTTTT
>TRBJ1-3|TRBV30|few|-
CAWSPAGNTIYF
TGTGCCTGGAGTCCGGCTGGAAACACCATATATTTT
>TRBJ1-6|TRBV5-8|-|TRBD1
CASSSTGFNSPLHF
TGTGCCAGCAGCTCGACAGGGTTTAATTCACCCCTCCACTTT
>TRBJ2-3|TRBV12-5|-|-
CASGLGQPSDTQYF
TGTGCTAGTGGTTTGGGACAGCCTTCCGATACGCAGTATTTT
>TRBJ2-7|TRBV7-9|-|TRBD1
CASSEPGQGFYEQYF
TGTGCCAGCAGCGAACCGGGACAGGGTTTTTACGAGCAGTACTTC
>TRBJ2-3|TRBV19|-|-
CASNPPGGPRGPDTQYF
TGTGCCAGTAACCCCCCGGGGGGCCCCAGGGGCCCAGATACGCAGTATTTT
>TRBJ1-1|TRBV5-1|-|TRBD1
CASSRLGQGTEAFF
TGCGCCAGCAGTCGTTTAGGACAGGGCACTGAAGCTTTCTTT
>TRBJ2-3|TRBV25-1|-|-
CASSELATDTQYF
TGTGCCAGCAGTGAACTAGCAACAGATACGCAGTATTTT
>TRBJ2-6|TRBV11-2|-|-
CASSLRAGANVLTF
TGTGCCAGCAGCTTGAGGGCCGGGGCCAACGTCCTGACTTTC
>TRBJ2-3|TRBV19|-|TRBD2
CASNWRTSGSTDTQYF
TGTGCCAGTAACTGGAGAACTAGCGGAAGCACAGATACGCAGTATTTT
>TRBJ2-3|TRBV9|-|TRBD2
CASSAGGAETDTQYF
TGTGCCAGCAGCGCCGGGGGGGCCGAAACAGATACGCAGTATTTT
>TRBJ1-1|TRBV19|-|TRBD1
CASSATGTGTFNTEAFF
TGTGCCAGTAGCGCCACCGGGACAGGGACATTCAACACTGAAGCTTTCTTT
>TRBJ2-7|TRBV18|-|-
CASSPQGTSYEQYF
TGTGCCAGCTCACCCCAGGGGACCTCCTACGAGCAGTACTTC
>TRBJ1-4|TRBV28|-|-
CASSLNSGEGNEKLFF
TGTGCCAGCAGTTTAAATTCGGGGGAAGGGAATGAAAAACTGTTTTTT
>TRBJ2-3|TRBV11-2|-|-
CASSLGGPGTDTQYF
TGTGCCAGCAGCTTGGGGGGGCCTGGCACAGATACGCAGTATTTT
>TRBJ1-4|TRBV19|-|-
CASRPTATYWEKLFF
TGTGCCAGTAGGCCGACAGCTACCTATTGGGAAAAACTGTTTTTT
>TRBJ1-4|TRBV4-1|-|-
CASSQDSEKLFF
TGCGCCAGCAGCCAAGATTCGGAAAAACTGTTTTTT
>TRBJ2-1|TRBV18|-|-
CASSPPSTENEQFF
TGTGCCAGCTCACCACCATCCACAGAGAATGAGCAGTTCTTC
>TRBJ1-2|TRBV7-8|-|-
CASSLGGAGAGYGYTF
TGTGCCAGCAGCCTTGGGGGCGCGGGGGCGGGCTATGGCTACACCTTC
>TRBJ2-7|TRBV5-8|-|TRBD2
CAIGLGGGYEQYF
TGTGCCATCGGCCTGGGCGGGGGATACGAGCAGTACTTC
>TRBJ1-2|TRBV28|-|TRBD1
CASSPRTGTGYYGYTF
TGTGCCAGCAGCCCTAGAACCGGGACAGGCTACTATGGCTACACCTTC
>TRBJ1-3|TRBV5-6|-|-
CASSLGQGRGNTIYF
TGTGCCAGCAGCTTGGGGCAGGGAAGAGGAAACACCATATATTTT
>TRBJ1-3|TRBV9|-|TRBD1
CASSTRTGGNSGNTIYF
TGTGCCAGCAGCACGAGGACAGGGGGCAACTCTGGAAACACCATATATTTT
>TRBJ2-2|TRBV6-5|-|-
CASSYSSRGELFF
TGTGCCAGCAGTTACTCCTCTCGCGGGGAGCTGTTTTTT
>TRBJ1-1|TRBV2|-|-
CASRQGTMNTEAFF
TGTGCCAGCCGCCAGGGAACTATGAACACTGAAGCTTTCTTT
>TRBJ1-2|TRBV5-4|-|-
CASSLVDRGYGYTF
TGTGCCAGCAGCTTGGTGGACAGAGGCTATGGCTACACCTTC
>TRBJ1-2|TRBV20-1|-|-
CSALYGYTF
TGCAGTGCCCTTTATGGCTACACCTTC
>TRBJ1-4|TRBV2|-|-
CASGALGGEFEKLFF
TGTGCCAGCGGAGCCCTGGGGGGGGAATTTGAAAAACTGTTTTTT
>TRBJ2-5|TRBV12-3/TRBV12-4|-|-
CASGARRETQYF
TGTGCCAGCGGTGCCAGGAGGGAGACCCAGTACTTC
>TRBJ1-1|TRBV25-1|-|-
CASSEYGVYTEAFF
TGTGCCAGCAGTGAATACGGGGTTTACACTGAAGCTTTCTTT
>TRBJ2-2|TRBV3-1/TRBV3-2|-|-
CASSQGWETGELFF
TGTGCCAGCAGCCAAGGTTGGGAGACCGGGGAGCTGTTTTTT
>TRBJ1-1|TRBV11-2|-|TRBD1
CASRPNLPRTGRNTEAFF
TGTGCCAGCAGGCCTAACCTCCCTAGGACAGGGAGGAACACTGAAGCTTTCTTT
>TRBJ2-3|TRBV6-2/TRBV6-3|-|TRBD1
CASSYSGTGQSDTQYF
TGTGCCAGCAGTTACTCCGGGACAGGGCAATCAGATACGCAGTATTTT
>TRBJ2-1|TRBV6-2/TRBV6-3|few|TRBD2
CASSYSSGGNEQFF
TGTGCCAGCAGTTACTCTAGCGGGGGCAATGAGCAGTTCTTC
>TRBJ1-6|TRBV4-3|-|-
CASSQRLTDNSPLHF
TGCGCCAGCAGCCAAAGGCTCACAGATAATTCACCCCTCCACTTT
>TRBJ1-2|TRBV7-9|-|-
CASSLGQGGYTF
TGTGCCAGCAGCTTAGGGCAGGGAGGCTACACCTTC
>TRBJ2-5|TRBV3-1/TRBV3-2|-|TRBD1
CASSYPAVRGQGETQYF
TGTGCCAGCAGCTACCCTGCCGTGAGGGGGCAGGGGGAGACCCAGTACTTC
>TRBJ1-6|TRBV3-1/TRBV3-2|-|TRBD1
CASSSSGTGLSPLHF
TGTGCCAGCAGTTCTAGCGGGACAGGCCTTTCACCCCTCCACTTT
>TRBJ1-2|TRBV9|-|-
CASSYVEGVNYGYTF
TGTGCCAGCAGCTACGTAGAGGGGGTAAACTATGGCTACACCTTC
>TRBJ2-1|TRBV5-1|-|TRBD1
CASSPGGNEQFF
TGCGCCAGCAGTCCAGGGGGCAATGAGCAGTTCTTC
>TRBJ2-3|TRBV11-2|-|TRBD2
CASSLFSGGAADTQYF
TGTGCCAGCAGCTTATTCAGCGGGGGGGCCGCAGATACGCAGTATTTT
>TRBJ1-3|TRBV7-8|-|TRBD1
CASSSTGGYTSGNTIYF
TGTGCCAGCAGCTCGACAGGGGGCTACACCTCTGGAAACACCATATATTTT
>TRBJ1-5|TRBV28|-|-
CASSQKWGSYNQPQHF
TGTGCCAGCAGCCAGAAATGGGGCAGCTACAATCAGCCCCAGCATTTT
>TRBJ2-7|TRBV2|few|-
CASRRISDEQYF
TGTGCCAGCAGGAGGATTAGTGACGAGCAGTACTTC
>TRBJ2-5|TRBV2|few|-
CASSAGGSFQETQYF
TGTGCCAGCAGTGCCGGGGGATCATTCCAAGAGACCCAGTACTTC
>TRBJ2-1|TRBV15|-|TRBD2
CATLNLRLAGGPINEQFF
TGTGCCACCTTAAATTTACGACTAGCGGGGGGCCCTATCAATGAGCAGTTCTTC
>TRBJ1-2|TRBV28|-|-
CASSLAPIQGGYTF
TGTGCCAGCAGTTTAGCACCTATACAGGGAGGCTACACCTTC
>TRBJ1-2|TRBV25-1|-|-
CASSPGGGAEGYTF
TGTGCCAGCAGCCCCGGGGGGGGAGCGGAAGGCTACACCTTC
>TRBJ1-2|TRBV27|-|TRBD1
CASSPNRGTGQRPIYGYTF
TGTGCCAGCAGCCCGAATCGGGGGACAGGTCAAAGGCCGATCTATGGCTACACCTTC
>TRBJ1-6|TRBV6-5|-|-
CASSMTGQFGSPLHF
TGTGCCAGCAGCATGACAGGCCAGTTCGGTTCACCCCTCCACTTT
>TRBJ1-2|TRBV5-1|-|TRBD1
CASSPSRGQAFNYGYTF
TGCGCCAGCAGCCCTTCTCGGGGACAGGCCTTCAACTATGGCTACACCTTC
>TRBJ2-2|TRBV19|-|TRBD2
CASSPLAGGIGELFF
TGTGCCAGTAGTCCCCTAGCGGGGGGAATCGGGGAGCTGTTTTTT
>TRBJ2-5|TRBV5-1|-|-
CASSLGLGGPQETQYF
TGCGCCAGCAGCTTGGGTCTGGGGGGGCCGCAAGAGACCCAGTACTTC
>TRBJ2-3|TRBV6-5|-|TRBD2
CATRLAGELDTQYF
TGTGCCACAAGACTAGCGGGGGAGCTAGATACGCAGTATTTT
>TRBJ1-3|TRBV6-5|-|-
CASSTGFSGNTIYF
TGTGCCAGCAGTACAGGGTTCTCTGGAAACACCATATATTTT